Each of the 29 T cell receptor beta chains below was sequenced from the same sample in a study of blood T cell repertoires in COVID-19. Assay: immunoSEQ multiplex PCR; the TCRdb copy retains only in-frame clones and omits some. The repertoire holds about 280,000 clones, approximately 81% seen once, with 2% to 3% in the top ten. The sequencing sample was made of PBMCs or T cells enriched from blood (not recorded which). The source of these receptors is a woman aged 45-59 years who had recovered from COVID-19.

The chain carries TRBV6-1 and TRBJ1-5, with no clear D. The CDR3 contains 15 residues. Germline V gene lookup returns CDR1 MNHNS and CDR2 SASEGT. With 2 bases removed from V and 8 bases from J, the gap between germline ends came to 16 bases. In DNA, the CDR3 is TGTGCCAGCAGTGAAATCGGTCCCCTTGAGAAGCCCCAGCATTTT. Its protein is CASSEIGPLEKPQHF.

The chain has TRBV18 and TRBJ1-1; 9 bases agree with TRBD1. Germline V lookup: CDR1 KGHSH, CDR2 LQKENI. The CDR3 extends over 13 amino acids. V lost 8 bases, J lost 3 bases, and 4 bases stayed unmatched. The CDR3 bases are TGTGCCAGCAACAGGGGGCTGGACACTGAAGCTTTCTTT. Amino acid sequence: CASNRGLDTEAFF.

This clone was observed once. CDR3 nucleotides: TGTGCCAGCAGCTTAGCGGGGCTAGCGGTAGATACGCAGTATTTT. The encoded protein is CASSLAGLAVDTQYF. V and J are TRBV7-2 and TRBJ2-3; 7 nucleotides align to TRBD2. The germline V gene encodes CDR1 SGHTA and CDR2 FQGNSA. CDR3 length: 15 amino acids. The trim removed 0 bases at V and 5 bases at J, leaving 5 bases unmatched. Filled out from reference TRBV7-2 and TRBJ2-3, the complete variable domain reads GAGVSQSPSNKVTEKGKDVELRCDPISGHTALYWYRQSLGQGLEFLIYFQGNSAPDKSGLPSDRFSAERTGGSVSTLTIQRTQQEDSAVYLCASSLAGLAVDTQYFGPGTRLTVL.

The chain is built from TRBV5-8 and TRBJ1-5, with D unresolved. This CDR3 has 16 amino acids. Trimming left V 4 bases short and J 0 bases short, with 14 bases between. Germline assignment: CDR1 SGHTS and CDR2 YDEGEE. In nucleotides, the CDR3 is TGTGCCAGCAGCCCGGGCTCGGGGTTTAGCAATCAGCCCCAGCATTTT. Translation: CASSPGSGFSNQPQHF.

In its sample, this clone was seen a few times. J is TRBJ1-1 and V is TRBV7-2; no clear D gene. The CDR3 has 13 residues. Germline assignment: CDR1 SGHTA and CDR2 FQGNSA. Trimming removed 4 bases at V and 6 bases at J, with 12 bases between. The CDR3 region has the DNA TGTGCCAGCAGCTCGCCCGGGTCAGCTGAAGCTTTCTTT. This codes for CASSSPGSAEAFF.

With respect to this clone: One end of the junction does not line up with germline, which may come from a read error. The rearrangement uses TRBV6-5 and TRBJ2-7, with 7 bases that match TRBD2. Germline CDR1 MNHEY, CDR2 SVGAGI. The CDR3 is 14 amino acids. CDR3 amino acids: CASSHSGGTYEQYF. In nucleotides, the CDR3 is TGTGCCAGCAGTCACTCGGGGGGAACGTACGAGCAGTACTTC.

The chain links TRBV28 to TRBJ1-3; D may be TRBD1 (6 bases). Germline CDR1 MDHEN, CDR2 SYDVKM. V dropped 8 bases and J dropped 3 bases, with 20 bases sitting between them. This CDR3 is 16 amino acids long. The CDR3: CASEPTGTIVGNTIYF. In DNA, the CDR3 is TGTGCCAGCGAACCGACCGGGACAATTGTTGGAAACACCATATATTTT.

The chain employs TRBV21-1 and TRBJ2-7; TRBD1 was called by the table and not checked on the DNA. TRBV21-1 is a pseudogene segment. The CDR3 spans 18 residues. The CDR3 region is CASSKFETPEGTDYEQYF. DNA for the CDR3: TGTGCCAGCAGCAAATTTGAAACGCCCGAAGGGACAGACTACGAGCAGTACTTC.

The genes are TRBV5-1 and TRBJ2-3, with a tentative D call TRBD2 (6 bases). This CDR3 has 14 amino acids. V dropped 1 base and J dropped 3 bases, with 9 bases sitting between them. Germline values: CDR1 SGHRS, CDR2 YFSETQ. In DNA form, the CDR3 reads TGCGCCAGCAGCTTGCAGGGAGGAACAGATACGCAGTATTTT. It encodes CASSLQGGTDTQYF.

The chain combines TRBV25-1 with TRBJ1-6; 7 bases map to TRBD1. The ends lost 5 bases at V and 6 bases at J; junction bases unmatched: 7. The V gene's germline CDR1 is MGHDK and CDR2 SYGVNS. This CDR3 contains 15 residues. CDR3 in amino acids: CASSNPQGTNSPLHF. The DNA for the CDR3 is TGTGCCAGCAGTAATCCACAGGGGACTAATTCACCCCTCCACTTT.

The CDR3 is CATSPRENEKLFF. CDR3 sequence (DNA): TGTGCCACCAGCCCACGGGAAAATGAAAAACTGTTTTTT. The J gene is TRBJ1-4, the V gene TRBV15; D is ambiguous. The CDR3 covers 13 residues. The V end lost 5 bases, the J end lost 5 bases, and 9 bases lay between the germline ends. The germline CDR1 and CDR2 sequences are LNHNV and YYDKDF (reference sequence).

The gene calls are TRBV19 and TRBJ2-5; 9 bases map to TRBD2. V shed 4 bases, J shed 4 bases, and the junction held 10 bases outside the gene matches. Germline assignment: CDR1 LNHDA and CDR2 SQIVND (reference sequence). This CDR3 comprises 16 residues. CDR3 nucleotide sequence: TGTGCCAGTAGTAAGCTTGGCGGGGGGGCCCCAGAGACCCAGTACTTC. Translation gives CASSKLGGGAPETQYF. Using reference TRBV19 and TRBJ2-5 for the parts outside the CDR3, the full variable domain is DGGITQSPKYLFRKEGQNVTLSCEQNLNHDAMYWYRQDPGQGLRLIYYSQIVNDFQKGDIAEGYSVSREKKESFPLTVTSAQKNPTAFYLCASSKLGGGAPETQYFGPGTRLLVL.

The chain links TRBV5-1 to TRBJ2-3; D possibly corresponds to TRBD2 (6 bases). The germline CDR1 and CDR2 sequences are SGHRS and YFSETQ. Trimming took off 3 bases at V and 1 base at J, with 12 bases between the two ends. The CDR3 has 15 amino acids. CDR3: CASSWGWRGTDTQYF. In DNA, the CDR3 is TGCGCCAGCAGCTGGGGTTGGAGGGGCACAGATACGCAGTATTTT.

The J gene is TRBJ2-7, the V gene TRBV5-1; TRBD1 might be the D (5 bases). CDR1 and CDR2 (germline): SGHRS, YFSETQ. CDR3 length: 15 amino acids. V lost 0 bases and J 4 bases, leaving 14 bases between the germline ends. The CDR3 DNA reads TGCGCCAGCAGCTTGGCGGCAGGGTGGTCTTACGAGCAGTACTTC. This gives the protein CASSLAAGWSYEQYF.

The chain couples TRBV5-1 to TRBJ2-3; TRBD2 matches 9 bases. Germline loops: CDR1 SGHRS, CDR2 YFSETQ. The CDR3 totals 15 residues. Trimming cost V 2 bases and J 3 bases; bases outside gene matches: 4. The chain's CDR3 is CASSLAGGLTDTQYF. The CDR3 nucleotides are TGCGCCAGCAGCTTAGCGGGGGGACTGACAGATACGCAGTATTTT.

V gene TRBV5-1 combines with J gene TRBJ2-1; D possibly corresponds to TRBD1 (7 bases). Germline CDR1 is SGHRS and CDR2 is YFSETQ. V was clipped by 4 bases and J by 0 bases, with 11 bases between them. The CDR3 totals 15 residues. Here the CDR3 DNA reads TGCGCCAGCAGCCGCGGGACAGCCTCCTACAATGAGCAGTTCTTC. As protein: CASSRGTASYNEQFF.

The CDR3 spells CSVDFLRGNTEAFF. CDR3 bases: TGCAGCGTTGATTTTCTCAGGGGCAACACTGAAGCTTTCTTT. This rearrangement joins TRBV29-1 to TRBJ1-1; maybe TRBD1 (6 bases). Germline values: CDR1 SQVTM, CDR2 ANQGSEA. CDR3 size: 14 residues. Trimming left V 3 bases short and J 2 bases short, with 13 bases between.

The J gene is TRBJ1-6, the V gene TRBV18, with D possibly TRBD1 on 6 matching bases. Between the trimmed V and J ends, which lost 2 bases and 8 bases, there was a span of 7 bases. The CDR3 has 13 amino acids. Germline assignment: CDR1 KGHSH and CDR2 LQKENI. CDR3 nucleotide sequence: TGTGCCAGCTCACCAAACAGGGATTCACCCCTCCACTTT. It specifies CASSPNRDSPLHF.

This clone was seen a few times. V usage is TRBV11-2 and J usage is TRBJ2-1; D is perhaps TRBD1 (5 bases). Germline V CDR1 and CDR2: SGHAT, FQNNGV. V lost 3 bases to trimming and J lost 7 bases, with 25 bases between them. The CDR3 extends over 18 amino acids. The CDR3 here is CASSFPQGARGTRNEQFF. CDR3 sequence (DNA): TGTGCCAGCAGCTTTCCGCAGGGCGCGAGAGGCACACGGAATGAGCAGTTCTTC.

The CDR3 loop is CASSAGRSSGNTIYF. The CDR3, as DNA: TGTGCCAGCAGCGCGGGTCGTAGCTCTGGAAACACCATATATTTT. The genes are TRBV9 and TRBJ1-3, with D uncertain. V was trimmed by 3 bases and J by 0 bases, leaving 10 bases between them. Germline lookup yields CDR1 SGDLS and CDR2 YYNGEE. This CDR3 region has 15 residues.

The chain couples TRBV24-1 to TRBJ1-5, with unresolved D. CDR3 size: 13 residues. The germline CDR1 and CDR2 sequences are KGHDR and SFDVKD. Trimming stripped 5 bases from V and 6 bases from J, with 10 bases between. The CDR3 coding sequence is TGTGCCACCAGTGGCGTCCGGGGTCAGCCCCAGCATTTT. This codes for CATSGVRGQPQHF.

CDR3 nucleotides: TGTGCCAGCAGCCGGGGGGTAGATACGCAGTATTTT. As protein: CASSRGVDTQYF. The chain joins TRBV12-3 or TRBV12-4 to TRBJ2-3, with TRBD2 matching over 7 bases. The CDR3 is made up of 12 amino acids. The J segment lost 5 bases and the V segment lost 6 bases, leaving 2 bases of the junction unmatched.

The chain uses TRBV3-1 (or the pseudogene TRBV3-2) and TRBJ2-1; D may be TRBD1 (6 bases). CDR3 length: 13 amino acids. Germline V gives CDR1 LGHDT, CDR2 YNNKEL (reference sequence). V shed 2 bases and J shed 7 bases, with 9 bases lying between them. CDR3 residues: CASSQTGRNEQFF. The DNA of the CDR3 is TGTGCCAGCAGCCAAACAGGGCGGAATGAGCAGTTCTTC.

The chain carries TRBV18 and TRBJ1-3; D not certain. Germline V gene lookup returns CDR1 KGHSH and CDR2 LQKENI. With 1 base removed from V and 0 bases from J, the gap between germline ends came to 10 bases. This CDR3 contains 16 residues. In nucleotides, the CDR3 is TGTGCCAGCTCACCACTTGACCGGGACTCTGGAAACACCATATATTTT. It is translated as CASSPLDRDSGNTIYF.

CDR3 residues: CASTQGGQGVREQYF. Written as DNA, the CDR3 is TGTGCCAGTACCCAGGGAGGACAGGGTGTCCGCGAGCAGTACTTC. V is TRBV19 and J is TRBJ2-7; TRBD1 matches at 8 bases. Germline CDR1 LNHDA, CDR2 SQIVND (reference sequence). This CDR3 has 15 amino acids. The V segment lost 7 bases and the J segment 6 bases; nucleotides outside the gene matches: 14.

This clone has only one observation. The chain couples TRBV7-3 to TRBJ1-6; TRBD1 is a possible D gene (5 bases). V was clipped by 4 bases and J by 6 bases, with 19 bases between them. The CDR3 covers 17 residues. Germline V gene lookup returns CDR1 SGHTA and CDR2 FQGTGA. The CDR3: CASSSRAGLIGNSPLHF. In DNA, the CDR3 is TGTGCCAGCAGCTCCCGGGCGGGACTAATAGGTAATTCACCCCTCCACTTT.

This chain links TRBV7-9 with TRBJ1-1; no clear D. The V gene lost 3 bases and the J gene lost 1 base, with 6 bases spanning the gap. CDR1 is SEHNR, CDR2 FQNEAQ, per germline (reference sequence). This CDR3 has 13 residues. CDR3 protein: CASSFIENTEAFF. For the CDR3, the DNA is TGTGCCAGCAGCTTCATAGAGAACACTGAAGCTTTCTTT. The variable domain in full, with the rest retrieved from reference TRBV7-9 and TRBJ1-1, is DTGVSQNPRHKITKRGQNVTFRCDPISEHNRLYWYRQTLGQGPEFLTYFQNEAQLEKSRLLSDRFSAERPKGSFSTLEIQRTEQGDSAMYLCASSFIENTEAFFGQGTRLTVV.

The chain couples TRBV5-1 to TRBJ2-5, with 7 bases identical to TRBD2. Germline V gene lookup returns CDR1 SGHRS and CDR2 YFSETQ. V lost 5 bases to trimming and J lost 2 bases; unmatched junction nucleotides: 6. The CDR3 runs 14 residues. The CDR3 DNA sequence: TGCGCCAGCAGTAGGTGGGAGGGTCAAGAGACCCAGTACTTC. It codes for CASSRWEGQETQYF.

As regards this clone: One junction end disagrees with the germline gene, perhaps due to a read error. Other DNA sequences from this sample encode an identical CDR3 as well. This chain joins TRBV15 and TRBJ2-3; 7 bases align to TRBD1. Germline lookup yields CDR1 LNHNV and CDR2 YYDKDF (reference sequence). This CDR3 is 15 amino acids long. CDR3 loop: CATSRDAQGTDTQYF. DNA of the CDR3: TGTGCCACCAGCAGAGACGCACAGGGGACAGATACACAGTATTTT.